The next 5 T cell receptor beta chains were all read from a single sample in a study of regulatory T cells in long-lasting Graves disease. Indicated time point: newly diagnosed GD, antithyroid drugs for less than 3 months. The authors made the TCR library using RNA they extracted from PBMCs. Library construction for TCR beta used iRepertoire HTBI primers and Arm-PCR of CDR3 regions. TCRdb processed the multiplex PCR reads anew with MiXCR; each CDR3 protein has one entry. The sample includes 300,000 to 400,000 distinct CDR3 sequences, over 15% seen only once; the top ten take about 27%. The same sample was also used in a study of T cells in Graves' hyperthyroidism and ophthalmopathy.

Sample: peripheral blood mononuclear cells (PBMCs), taken at new diagnosis, from a patient treated with antithyroid drugs. The receptors here all came from a man aged 35-49 years with Graves disease.

In this sample, this clonotype turned up a few times. The V gene is TRBV29-1, the J gene TRBJ1-1; 7 nucleotides align to TRBD1. The CDR3 covers 13 residues. V trimming: 6 bases; J trimming: 4 bases; junction bases outside the gene matches: 8. From germline, CDR1 is SQVTM and CDR2 ANQGSEA. CDR3: CSVDRARGTEAFF. For the CDR3, the DNA is TGCAGCGTCGACAGGGCGAGGGGCACTGAAGCTTTCTTT.

This clonotype was seen more than once but under ten times. The chain is built from TRBV19 and TRBJ2-1; perhaps TRBD2 as D (5 bases). Germline V gene lookup returns CDR1 LNHDA and CDR2 SQIVND (reference sequence). This CDR3 comprises 13 residues. Trimming cost V 5 bases and J 8 bases, with 13 bases left between them. CDR3 nucleotides: TGTGCCAGTAGTCAACTAGGCGCACATGAGCAGTTCTTC. Its translation is CASSQLGAHEQFF.

The chain joins TRBV6-5 to TRBJ2-7, with unresolved D. CDR1 is MNHEY, CDR2 SVGAGI, per germline. Between the trimmed V and J ends, which lost 4 bases and 0 bases, there was a span of 13 bases. This CDR3 has 15 residues. The CDR3 is CASSFLHPSSYEQYF. CDR3 bases: TGTGCCAGCAGTTTCCTCCACCCGAGCTCCTACGAGCAGTACTTC.

This clonotype was found many times. The chain employs TRBV20-1 and TRBJ2-3; 10 positions match TRBD2. Germline CDR1 and CDR2: DFQATT and SNEGSKA (reference sequence). V lost 1 base to trimming and J lost 1 base; unmatched junction nucleotides: 2. The CDR3 contains 15 residues. Here the CDR3 reads CSARGLAGGTDTQYF. CDR3 sequence (DNA): TGCAGTGCTAGAGGGCTAGCGGGGGGCACAGATACGCAGTATTTT.

This clonotype has more than one count but fewer than ten. The J gene is TRBJ2-6, the V gene TRBV30, with 7 bases fitting TRBD2. Trimming at V came to 5 bases and at J to 4 bases, leaving 5 bases not matched to a gene. The CDR3 runs to 14 residues. Germline CDR1 reads GTSNPN; CDR2 reads SVGIG (reference sequence). The CDR3 coding sequence is TGTGCCTGGGCCCTGGGAGGGGGGGCCAACGTCCTGACTTTC. The encoded protein is CAWALGGGANVLTF.